This is a list of T cell receptor beta chains from one sample in a study of blood T cell repertoires in COVID-19. This table comes from immunoSEQ multiplex PCR, and its TCRdb copy is limited to in-frame clones, with some not included. The repertoire holds over 100,000 clones, with 86% as singletons. Sequences were obtained from peripheral blood. These receptor sequences come from a man between 40 and 49 years old with acute or convalescent COVID-19. CDR3s include the opening cysteine and the closing phenylalanine or tryptophan. Fields, in order: J gene, clone size, V gene, D gene, CDR3 protein, CDR3 DNA. A D gene is named only where the DNA matches it firmly. The size field is filled for only some rows; it gives once, few, many or a size class.

j_call: TRBJ2-3
clone_size: once
v_call: TRBV7-8
d_call: TRBD1
cdr3_aa: CASSLTRRTGFPLSSTDTQYF
cdr3_nt: TGTGCCAGCAGCCTAACCCGGAGGACAGGGTTCCCCTTGTCTAGCACAGATACGCAGTATTTT

j_call: TRBJ2-3
clone_size: .
v_call: TRBV6-5
d_call: TRBD2
cdr3_aa: CASSYVAGGSTDTQYF
cdr3_nt: TGTGCCAGCAGTTACGTAGCGGGTGGGAGCACAGATACGCAGTATTTT

j_call: TRBJ1-5
clone_size: .
v_call: TRBV27
d_call: .
cdr3_aa: CASSPVGAPSQPQHF
cdr3_nt: TGTGCCAGCAGTCCGGTGGGGGCCCCTAGTCAGCCCCAGCATTTT

j_call: TRBJ1-4
clone_size: .
v_call: TRBV2
d_call: TRBD1
cdr3_aa: CASNPGTGSEKLFF
cdr3_nt: TGTGCCAGCAATCCCGGGACAGGGAGTGAAAAACTGTTTTTT

j_call: TRBJ1-1
clone_size: .
v_call: TRBV12-5
d_call: .
cdr3_aa: CASGFQENTEAFF
cdr3_nt: TGTGCTAGTGGTTTCCAGGAGAACACTGAAGCTTTCTTT

j_call: TRBJ2-7
clone_size: .
v_call: TRBV5-4
d_call: .
cdr3_aa: CASSLGLGSRGEQYF
cdr3_nt: TGTGCCAGCAGCTTAGGGTTAGGCTCGCGGGGAGAGCAGTACTTC

j_call: TRBJ2-1
clone_size: .
v_call: TRBV6-5
d_call: TRBD2
cdr3_aa: CASRVSGGVYNEQFF
cdr3_nt: TGTGCCAGCAGGGTCAGCGGGGGGGTCTACAATGAGCAGTTCTTC

j_call: TRBJ2-5
clone_size: .
v_call: TRBV2
d_call: TRBD2
cdr3_aa: CASSTGLAGVTTQYF
cdr3_nt: TGTGCCAGCAGTACCGGACTAGCGGGAGTGACGACCCAGTACTTC

j_call: TRBJ1-2
clone_size: few
v_call: TRBV6-1
d_call: .
cdr3_aa: CASSEFPGSDGYTF
cdr3_nt: TGTGCCAGCAGTGAATTTCCGGGATCGGATGGCTACACCTTC

j_call: TRBJ1-1
clone_size: .
v_call: TRBV19
d_call: .
cdr3_aa: CASSIEGRLNTEAFF
cdr3_nt: TGTGCCAGTAGTATAGAGGGGAGATTGAACACTGAAGCTTTCTTT

j_call: TRBJ2-2
clone_size: .
v_call: TRBV18
d_call: .
cdr3_aa: CASAGQTSNTGELFF
cdr3_nt: TGTGCCAGCGCAGGACAGACATCGAACACCGGGGAGCTGTTTTTT

j_call: TRBJ1-5
clone_size: .
v_call: TRBV10-3
d_call: .
cdr3_aa: CAISESAGQNQPQHF
cdr3_nt: TGTGCCATCAGTGAGTCGGCAGGTCAGAATCAGCCCCAGCATTTT

j_call: TRBJ1-3
clone_size: .
v_call: TRBV5-1
d_call: .
cdr3_aa: CASSLDRASGNTIYF
cdr3_nt: TGCGCCAGCAGCTTGGACAGGGCATCTGGAAACACCATATATTTT